This entry concerns a single T cell receptor beta chain. It has no known antigen specificity. Per-base qualities were not stored, and no clone one base away is much larger. These data belong to a study of CD8+ T cells in alopecia areata (dated by TCRdb to between 2017 and 2018). At the level of the whole study: Treated patients were enrolled in an open-label pilot trial of oral tofacitinib, 5 to 10 mg twice daily, for moderate-to-severe alopecia areata. Patients received tofacitinib for 6 to 18 months and were then followed off drug for 6 months to check for delayed response and recurrence. The SALT score, which quantifies the percentage of affected scalp surface area, was used to measure disease severity in treated patients. High-throughput TCRbeta sequencing was used to examine T cell clonal expansion in alopecia areata in both the C3H/HeJ mouse model and human patients. Human TCRbeta sequencing covered scalp tissue and sorted CD4+ and CD8+ peripheral blood T cells from patchy and totalis/universalis alopecia areata patients and healthy controls. Biopsies were taken from tofacitinib-treated patients at baseline and again at 4 and 24 weeks into treatment, and several of those patients also had a later scalp biopsy. Scalp clonality was compared across normal scalp (n=4), patchy alopecia areata scalp (n=8), and alopecia totalis/universalis scalp (n=8). RNA came from the PAXgene miRNA kit for fixed scalp, the miRNeasy kit for PBMCs, and the RNeasy kit for mouse skin. TCRbeta CDR3 regions were amplified by immunoSEQ multiplex PCR with 35 Vbeta forward and 13 Jbeta reverse primers. What the authors observed across the whole study: Resident alphabeta T cells in normal human skin are also sequenced, complicating scalp TCR repertoire analysis, unlike mouse skin dominated by gammadelta T cells. Compared with normal scalp, lesional scalp, particularly in alopecia totalis/universalis, had higher clonality and more expanded CD8+ clones, which suggests antigenic drive. Because the treated cohort was small and had just a single nonresponder, larger studies are needed to establish links between baseline CD8+ expansion and response. Tofacitinib significantly lowered scalp clonality and the number of expanded CD8+ clones among the top 100 scalp clones. Many expanded lesional clones persisted in scalp and blood during tofacitinib treatment, which may partly explain relapse after stopping treatment. TCR sequences shared between patients were less clear than in mice, possibly partly because of HLA diversity in the patient population.

Trimming leaves V shorter by 8 bases and J shorter by 4 bases, with the junction holding 3 bases beyond the gene matches. Counted from cysteine to phenylalanine, this CDR3 has 11 amino acids. The only DNA kept is the CDR3, 33 bases in frame from the first base. CDR1 and CDR2 are drawn from the germline V gene (reference sequence): GTSNPN, SVGIG. Library prep was done by the immunoSEQ multiplex PCR assay. RNA was extracted from all samples and reverse transcribed into cDNA as template for TCR sequencing. First-strand cDNA was synthesized using SuperScript III with a 2:1 mix of oligo-dT and random hexamers. A synthetic immune receptor repertoire was used to gauge amplification bias, and whatever bias remained was removed computationally. The study's processing was this. Raw reads were preprocessed to remove errors, and CDR3 was defined by IMGT conventions from the conserved cysteine to phenylalanine. Clonality was computed as 1 minus the Shannon entropy, with the entropy normalized by log2 of the number of productive unique TCRs. Whether each scalp clone was CD4 or CD8 was inferred by checking scalp TCRbeta sequences against the CD4 and CD8 repertoires from sorted blood. The table was pulled from immuneACCESS by TCRdb, which kept in-frame rearrangements only. Such tables lose some clones; where checked, under half of the loss comes from unresolved V genes, and the rest has no known cause. The V and J calls and clone size come from that table; D and trimming were worked out from the DNA. The sample profile shows over 250,000 clones; approximately 60% of them were found once. Around 0.84% of the sample is taken by the ten largest.

The treatment or condition label corresponds to: oral pan-JAK inhibitor, 5-10 mg twice daily. From alopecia areata patients, peripheral blood was collected along with lesional scalp punch biopsies. PBMCs were isolated by density centrifugation and stained for CD3, CD4 and CD8, after which CD4+ and CD8+ T cells were sorted on a FACSAria. The chain was built from TRBV30 and TRBJ1-1; 8 middle bases align to TRBD1. Sequencing was performed on CD4+ T cells sorted from blood, taken around week 54, from a patient treated with tofacitinib. The clonotype was recovered from a human donor with alopecia areata. Read as DNA, the sequence is TGTGCCGGACAGGGTGCCACTGAAGCTTTCTTT. This encodes CAGQGATEAFF.